The 14 T cell receptor beta chains given below trace back to one sample, sequenced in a study of T cells after posttransplantation cyclophosphamide (dated by TCRdb to the mid-2010s). The treatment or condition label corresponds to: high-dose cyclophosphamide on days +3 and +4 as single-agent GVHD prophylaxis. For conditioning, the PTCy patients got busulfan and fludarabine, then a related or unrelated marrow graft, followed by cyclophosphamide on days +3 and +4. The receptor library was made with the immunoSEQ multiplex PCR assay. Entries here come from immuneACCESS through TCRdb and include only in-frame sequences with V and J called. Some clones fail to appear in such tables; in the studies checked, an unresolved V gene covers under half of the shortfall, and the cause of the remainder is unknown. The sample comprises about 15,000 clones, and every one was counted more than once. Clones ranked in the top ten supply roughly 23% of the sample.

The source was PBMCs, collected 950 to 1,200 days after allogeneic stem cell transplant with posttransplant cyclophosphamide. The source is a female patient aged 40-50 years who received an allogeneic stem cell transplant from a related donor, was CMV-positive, and had no GVHD. Following a transplant, a fraction of the T cells may be traceable to the graft donor.

This clone appeared many times. CDR3 in DNA: TGTGCCAGCCGACAGGGACTAGGGTCTGAAGCTTTCTTT. Translation gives CASRQGLGSEAFF. The V call is TRBV6-1, the J call TRBJ1-1, with 7 bases fitting TRBD1. This CDR3 region has 13 residues. Germline trimming cut 8 bases from V and 6 bases from J; bases unmatched to any gene: 9. Germline CDR1 MNHNS, CDR2 SASEGT.

The rearrangement uses TRBV5-5 and TRBJ2-5; 7 bases align to TRBD1. Trimming cost V 4 bases and J 7 bases; bases outside gene matches: 7. The CDR3 is 13 amino acids. Germline CDR1 and CDR2: SGHKS and YYEKEE (reference sequence). The DNA of the CDR3 is TGTGCCAGCAGCGGGACAGTTTCAGGGACCCAGTACTTC. It codes for CASSGTVSGTQYF.

This clone came up a few times. The V and J genes are TRBV28 and TRBJ1-1; D perhaps matches TRBD1 (5 bases). Germline CDR1 and CDR2: MDHEN and SYDVKM. With 6 bases removed from V and 5 bases from J, the gap between germline ends came to 16 bases. This CDR3 has 14 residues. DNA for the CDR3: TGTGCCAGCAGCCCCGGGGGGGACGTGACTGAAGCTTTCTTT. It codes for CASSPGGDVTEAFF.

This clone was counted at least ten times. The V gene is TRBV19, the J gene TRBJ2-2, with a tentative D call TRBD1 (5 bases). CDR1 is LNHDA and CDR2 is SQIVND in the germline V gene (reference sequence). V dropped 7 bases and J dropped 5 bases, with 26 bases sitting between them. CDR3 length equals 18 residues. The CDR3, as DNA: TGTGCCAGTAACTTTGTCGTTCCGACAGTTGGTAGGACCGGGGAGCTGTTTTTT. Amino acid sequence: CASNFVVPTVGRTGELFF.

This clone was counted a few times. The DNA of the CDR3 is TGTGCCACCAGCAGCCCACAACGTGGCACCATATATTTT. This gives the protein CATSSPQRGTIYF. The chain is built from TRBV15 and TRBJ1-3; no clear D gene. The V gene lost 3 bases and the J gene lost 9 bases, with 12 bases spanning the gap. This CDR3 spans 13 amino acids. The germline gives CDR1 LNHNV, CDR2 YYDKDF (reference sequence).

The rearrangement links TRBV29-1 to TRBJ2-3; 12 positions agree with TRBD2. The V gene end was trimmed by 7 bases and the J gene end by 4 bases; junction bases not matched to a gene: 12. Germline CDR1 is SQVTM and CDR2 is ANQGSEA. The CDR3 runs 16 residues. DNA for the CDR3: TGCAGCGCCCTATTTTCTAGCGGGGGGGCCGCAGATACGCAGTATTTT. It translates to CSALFSSGGAADTQYF.

This clone was counted at least ten times. V gene TRBV10-3 combines with J gene TRBJ2-3, with 14 nucleotides matching TRBD2. Germline assignment: CDR1 ENHRY and CDR2 SYGVKD. Trimming cost V 6 bases and J 0 bases; bases outside gene matches: 5. The CDR3 has 17 residues. CDR3 protein: CAIRRGTSGGSTDTQYF. CDR3 bases: TGTGCCATCAGAAGGGGGACTAGCGGGGGCAGCACAGATACGCAGTATTTT.

The chain joins TRBV7-9 to TRBJ1-2; D possibly corresponds to TRBD1 (5 bases). CDR1 is SEHNR and CDR2 is FQNEAQ in the germline V gene (reference sequence). The CDR3 contains 15 residues. Trimming left V 3 bases short and J 2 bases short, with 13 bases between. The CDR3 reads CASSFRDFQNYGYTF. The CDR3 DNA reads TGTGCCAGCAGCTTCCGGGACTTTCAAAACTATGGCTACACCTTC.

This clone was detected a few times. The V gene is TRBV9, the J gene TRBJ2-3; the D gene is possibly TRBD2 (5 bases). CDR1 is SGDLS, CDR2 YYNGEE, per germline. The CDR3 covers 16 residues. V lost 0 bases and J lost 4, with 15 bases in between. CDR3 loop: CASSVGAGGLADTQYF. DNA for the CDR3: TGTGCCAGCAGCGTAGGGGCTGGAGGTTTAGCAGATACGCAGTATTTT.

This clone occurred many times. The CDR3 reads CASSLDGGAGELFF. As DNA, the CDR3 is TGCGCCAGCAGCTTGGACGGGGGGGCCGGGGAGCTGTTTTTT. J is TRBJ2-2 and V is TRBV5-1; the match to TRBD2 covers 8 bases. Germline-derived CDR1 and CDR2 are SGHRS and YFSETQ. V shed 0 bases, J shed 6 bases, and the junction held 1 base outside the gene matches. The CDR3 consists of 14 residues.

At least ten counts were recorded for this clone. The J gene is TRBJ2-2, the V gene TRBV5-1, with a weak D call TRBD1 (5 bases). CDR3 length: 15 amino acids. V was shortened by 5 bases and J by 1 base, with 12 bases between the two germline ends. In germline, CDR1 is SGHRS, CDR2 YFSETQ. The CDR3 nucleotides read TGCGCCAGCAGTAGTAGTAGGGGGAACACCGGGGAGCTGTTTTTT. It yields the protein CASSSSRGNTGELFF.

This clone was detected ten times or more. Other DNA sequences in the same sample also yield this CDR3. This sequence joins TRBV5-1 and TRBJ2-1, with 13 bases matching TRBD2. This CDR3 is 15 amino acids long. The germline V gene encodes CDR1 SGHRS and CDR2 YFSETQ. The junction had 1 base not matched to a gene; V was cut back by 0 bases and J by 7 bases. The CDR3: CASSLGLAGGNEQFF. As DNA, the CDR3 is TGCGCCAGCAGCTTGGGACTAGCGGGGGGTAATGAGCAGTTCTTC.

The sample holds a few counts of this clone. The J gene is TRBJ2-3, the V gene TRBV7-3; TRBD1 agrees at 7 bases. The CDR3 is 18 residues long. Germline V gene lookup returns CDR1 SGHTA and CDR2 FQGTGA. With V trimmed by 5 bases and J by 1 base, 15 bases remained unmatched. The CDR3 DNA sequence: TGTGCCAGCAGCCCGGGTCCAGGGGGTGGGGCTGGCACAGATACGCAGTATTTT. It codes for CASSPGPGGGAGTDTQYF.

This clone was observed at least ten times. The chain carries TRBV9 and TRBJ1-6; TRBD1 agrees at 7 bases. Germline lookup yields CDR1 SGDLS and CDR2 YYNGEE. The CDR3 spans 14 residues. The ends lost 5 bases at V and 4 bases at J; junction bases unmatched: 3. The CDR3 reads CASSEQGYNSPLHF. The CDR3 DNA reads as TGTGCCAGCAGTGAACAGGGGTATAATTCACCCCTCCACTTT. The full variable domain, with the rest looked up from reference TRBV9 and TRBJ1-6, is DSGVTQTPKHLITATGQRVTLRCSPRSGDLSVYWYQQSLDQGLQFLIQYYNGEERAKGNILERFSAQQFPDLHSELNLSSLELGDSALYFCASSEQGYNSPLHFGNGTRLTVT.